A single sample gave rise to the 7 T cell receptor beta chains below, sequenced in a study of T-cell reconstitution after alpha-beta-depleted transplantation in children. Library preparation (for TCRbeta) was performed with unique molecular identifiers. MiXCR was run by TCRdb on the PCR reads, yielding one entry per CDR3 protein. The profile shows about 540,000 distinct CDR3 sequences, roughly a quarter of them singletons. The sequencing used PBMCs, collected before TCRalphabeta/CD19-depleted stem cell transplant. The receptors here all came from a boy under three years old with Wiskott-Aldrich syndrome, due to receive a stem cell transplant.

The chain couples TRBV4-2 to TRBJ2-7, with 8 bases lining up with TRBD2. CDR3 size: 16 residues. The V gene end was trimmed by 1 base and the J gene end by 0 bases; junction bases not matched to a gene: 5. Germline values: CDR1 LGHNA, CDR2 YNFKEQ. The DNA of the CDR3 is TGTGCCAGCAGCCAAGGGCCGGGGGGGGACTCCTACGAGCAGTACTTC. Its protein product is CASSQGPGGDSYEQYF.

This clonotype was counted many times. The chain couples TRBV10-1 to TRBJ2-3; D is possibly TRBD1 (8 bases). V was cut by 6 bases and J by 5 bases, with 15 bases left in between. This CDR3 is 14 amino acids long. Germline values: CDR1 WNHNN, CDR2 SYGVQD (reference sequence). The CDR3 DNA follows: TGCGCCAGCAGCGAACAGGGGGAGGGAGATACGCAGTATTTT. This encodes CASSEQGEGDTQYF.

This clonotype appeared a few times. The genes are TRBV12-3 or TRBV12-4 and TRBJ2-1, with D maybe TRBD1 (5 bases). The CDR3 is 15 amino acids. Trimming took 7 bases from V and 3 from J, leaving 16 bases between them. This CDR3 is CASKQGVLYYNEQFF. In DNA, the CDR3 is TGTGCCAGCAAACAAGGGGTTCTCTACTACAATGAGCAGTTCTTC.

The DNA for the CDR3 is TGTGCCAGCAGCTTCGGGGGGGCGAACCAAGAGACCCAGTACTTC. This encodes CASSFGGANQETQYF. This chain links TRBV5-5 with TRBJ2-5, with TRBD2 identical over 8 bases. Germline-derived CDR1 and CDR2 are SGHKS and YYEKEE (reference sequence). The CDR3 extends over 15 amino acids. J gave up 0 bases and V 2 bases, and 3 bases lay outside the gene matches.

This clonotype was found a few times. This chain connects TRBV14 to TRBJ2-1, with D possibly TRBD1 on 5 matching bases. V lost 0 bases to trimming and J lost 5 bases, with 14 bases between them. The CDR3 has 16 residues. Germline assignment: CDR1 SGHDN and CDR2 FVKESK. For the CDR3, the DNA is TGTGCCAGCAGCCAAGATATCCAGGGATCCCACAATGAGCAGTTCTTC. Its translation is CASSQDIQGSHNEQFF.

The chain is built from TRBV5-1 and TRBJ1-5, with D possibly TRBD1 on 5 matching bases. The V and J ends lost 0 bases and 7 bases respectively, with 14 bases between them. Germline values: CDR1 SGHRS, CDR2 YFSETQ. There are 15 residues in the CDR3. CDR3 DNA: TGCGCCAGCAGCTTGGGGGACGGTCCCGGGCAGCCCCAGCATTTT. Translating it yields CASSLGDGPGQPQHF.

The chain combines TRBV27 with TRBJ2-1, with D possibly being TRBD2 (6 bases). The germline CDR1 and CDR2 sequences are MNHEY and SMNVEV (reference sequence). The CDR3 length is 13 residues. Trimming removed 2 bases from V and 9 bases from J, with 11 bases in between. The DNA for the CDR3 is TGTGCCAGCAGTTTAGGCGGGGAGCGTGAGCAGTTCTTC. Translating it yields CASSLGGEREQFF.